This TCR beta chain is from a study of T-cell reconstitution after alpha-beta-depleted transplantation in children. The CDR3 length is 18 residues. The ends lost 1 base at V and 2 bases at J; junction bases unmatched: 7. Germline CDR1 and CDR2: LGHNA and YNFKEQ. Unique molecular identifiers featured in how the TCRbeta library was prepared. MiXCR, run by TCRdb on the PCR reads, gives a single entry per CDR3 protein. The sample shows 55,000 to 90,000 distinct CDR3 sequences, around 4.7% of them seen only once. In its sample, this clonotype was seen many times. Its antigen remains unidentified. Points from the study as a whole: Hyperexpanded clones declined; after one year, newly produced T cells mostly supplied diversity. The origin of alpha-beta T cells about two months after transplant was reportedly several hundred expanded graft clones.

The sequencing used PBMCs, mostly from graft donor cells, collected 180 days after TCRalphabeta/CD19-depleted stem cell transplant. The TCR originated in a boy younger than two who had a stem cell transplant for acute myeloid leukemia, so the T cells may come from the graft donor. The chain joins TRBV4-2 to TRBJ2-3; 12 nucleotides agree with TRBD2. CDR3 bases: TGTGCCAGCAGCCAAGTCTCCGGACTAGCGGGATTCACAGATACGCAGTATTTT. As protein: CASSQVSGLAGFTDTQYF.